This TCR beta chain was sequenced for a study of blood T cell repertoires in COVID-19. This clone was seen more than once but under ten times. The CDR3 contains 14 residues. Germline loops: CDR1 SGHRS, CDR2 YFSETQ. The V and J ends lost 4 bases and 7 bases, in that order; junction bases with no gene match: 7. Assay used: immunoSEQ multiplex PCR; TCRdb lists only in-frame clones, some missing. The table lists roughly 180,000 clones, 80% to 90% of them singletons. The sequenced sample consisted of peripheral blood. The rearrangement uses TRBV5-1 and TRBJ1-2, with TRBD1 matching 10 bases. The receptor was derived from a woman older than 75 with COVID-19, enrolled during active disease. CDR3 sequence (DNA): TGCGCCAGCAGCGAGGGACAGGGGACGGCTGGCTACACCTTC. Its translation: CASSEGQGTAGYTF.